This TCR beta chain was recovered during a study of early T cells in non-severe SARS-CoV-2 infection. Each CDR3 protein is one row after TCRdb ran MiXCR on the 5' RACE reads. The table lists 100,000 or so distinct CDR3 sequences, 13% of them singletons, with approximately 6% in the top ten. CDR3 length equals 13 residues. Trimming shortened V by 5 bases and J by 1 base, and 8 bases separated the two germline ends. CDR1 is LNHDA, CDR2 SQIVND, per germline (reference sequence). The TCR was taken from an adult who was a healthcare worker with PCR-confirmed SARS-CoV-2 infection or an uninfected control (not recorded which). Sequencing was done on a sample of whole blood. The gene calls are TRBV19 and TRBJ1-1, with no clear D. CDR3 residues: CASSPRPNTEAFF. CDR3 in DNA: TGTGCCAGTAGTCCCCGGCCGAACACTGAAGCTTTCTTT. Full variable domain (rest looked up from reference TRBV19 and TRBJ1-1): DGGITQSPKYLFRKEGQNVTLSCEQNLNHDAMYWYRQDPGQGLRLIYYSQIVNDFQKGDIAEGYSVSREKKESFPLTVTSAQKNPTAFYLCASSPRPNTEAFFGQGTRLTVV.